This T cell receptor (beta chain) was observed in a study of response to subunit inactivated influenza vaccine. TCRdb re-derived calls from the RT-PCR reads in MiXCR, one entry per CDR3 protein. Among about 540,000 distinct CDR3 sequences, 20% to 25% were seen once, and the ten largest hold around 2.8%. The same data also contributed to another study, on T cells expressing NK-cell markers. As that report states: A 5'RACE template switching approach incorporating UMIs was used to make TCR beta cDNA. Out of eight donors sequenced, seven tested HCMV-seropositive and the remaining one seronegative.

This clonotype was sampled from a man between 50 and 59 years old who received an inactivated influenza vaccine. Specimen: CD4+ T cells sorted from PBMCs, collected 11 to 12 days after vaccination.

This chain's CDR3 is CSASDRPYEQYF. CDR3 sequence (DNA): TGCAGTGCTAGTGACAGGCCCTACGAGCAGTACTTC. V and J are TRBV20-1 and TRBJ2-7, with D tentatively TRBD1 (6 bases). V lost 3 bases and J lost 2, with 8 bases in between. Germline V gives CDR1 DFQATT, CDR2 SNEGSKA (reference sequence). This CDR3 comprises 12 residues.